The rows below give T cell receptor beta chains drawn from one sample of a study of low-dose radiotherapy and immunotherapy resistance in tumors. TCRdb called the reads again in MiXCR, with one record for every CDR3 protein. The sample includes some 53,000 distinct CDR3 sequences, approximately 33% of them seen just once. Material: PBMCs, obtained after low-dose radiotherapy plus immunotherapy. All receptors come from a male donor with rectosigmoid adenocarcinoma. The CDR3 runs from the conserved cysteine through the conserved F or W. The order of the fields is V gene, D gene, clone size, J gene, CDR3 length, CDR3 DNA, CDR3 protein. D genes are given only for firm matches. Where a row states a size, it is once, few, many or the class of an expanded clone; other rows omit it.

TRBV6-2/TRBV6-3	NA	few	TRBJ2-2	15	NA	CASSFNQDTGELFFF
TRBV5-8	NA	many	TRBJ2-4	14	TGTGCCAGCAGCTTTCAAGGGGCCAAAAACATTCAGTACTTC	CASSFQGAKNIQYF
TRBV19	NA	NA	TRBJ1-5	17	TGTGCCAGTAGTCCGGGGGGTGCTCTTCGGAGCAATCAGCCCCAGCATTTT	CASSPGGALRSNQPQHF
TRBV4-1	TRBD2	NA	TRBJ2-7	15	TGCGCCAGCAGCCAAATAGCGGGAGGGCCGGGGGAGCAGTACTTC	CASSQIAGGPGEQYF
TRBV10-3	TRBD1	many	TRBJ1-5	15	TGTGCCATCAGTGAGGGGACAGGGGTCAATCAGCCCCAGCATTTT	CAISEGTGVNQPQHF
TRBV13	NA	many	TRBJ2-4	15	TGTGCCAGCAGCTTGGGGTTGATAGCCAAAAACATTCAGTACTTC	CASSLGLIAKNIQYF
TRBV21-1	NA	many	TRBJ2-3	15	TGTGCCAGCAGCGCCCAATGCGAAGAAGGAGATACGCAGTATTTT	CASSAQCEEGDTQYF
TRBV9	NA	many	TRBJ1-2	14	TGTGCCAGCAGCGTAGAGGCAGCCCCCTATGGCTACACCTTC	CASSVEAAPYGYTF
TRBV7-2	NA	many	TRBJ1-6	14	TGTGCCAGCAGCCAGGGGACATGGGGTTCACCCCTCCACTTT	CASSQGTWGSPLHF
TRBV7-2	NA	many	TRBJ2-5	13	TGTGCCAGCAGCCGACAGGTACAAGAGACCCAGTACTTC	CASSRQVQETQYF
TRBV2	TRBD2	many	TRBJ2-5	12	TGTGCCAGCAAACTAGCGGAAGAGACCCAGTACTTC	CASKLAEETQYF
TRBV6-2/TRBV6-3	NA	many	TRBJ2-7	13	TGTGCCAGCAGTCCCCCCTCCGGCAGTCGAGAGTACTTC	CASSPPSGSREYF
TRBV7-3	NA	many	TRBJ1-5	13	TGTGCCAGCAGCCGAAATAGCAATCAGCCCCAGCATTTT	CASSRNSNQPQHF
TRBV7-8	TRBD2	NA	TRBJ2-1	18	TGTGCCAGCAGCTTACCCCGGCGGCTAGCGGGGTCTCGGAATGAGCAGTTCTTC	CASSLPRRLAGSRNEQFF
TRBV7-8	TRBD2	many	TRBJ2-3	16	TGTGCCAGCAGCTTAACGCTAGCGGGGGTGGTAGATACGCAGTATTTT	CASSLTLAGVVDTQYF
TRBV29-1	NA	few	TRBJ2-5	14	TGCAGCGCCACCCTACTAAGTGGGGGGGAGACCCAGTACTTC	CSATLLSGGETQYF
TRBV24-1	TRBD2	NA	TRBJ2-3	16	TGTGCCACCAGTGATTTGACTAGCGAGATCACAGATACGCAGTATTTT	CATSDLTSEITDTQYF
TRBV19	TRBD1	many	TRBJ2-5	14	TGTGCCAGTAGTAAGTCAGGGGGCAGGCAGACCCAGTACTTC	CASSKSGGRQTQYF
TRBV5-4	TRBD1	NA	TRBJ1-6	14	TGTGCCAGCAGCCAAACAGGGGACGGTTCACCCCTCCACTTT	CASSQTGDGSPLHF
TRBV7-2	TRBD2	once	TRBJ2-1	16	TGTGCCAGCAGCTTAGCTTGGCTAGCGGGAGAGGATGAGCAGTTCTTC	CASSLAWLAGEDEQFF
TRBV7-8	NA	NA	TRBJ1-2	12	TGTGCCAGCAGCCCCCAACAGGGTGGCTACACCTTC	CASSPQQGGYTF
TRBV6-2/TRBV6-3	NA	many	TRBJ2-7	13	TGTGCCAGCGCCGGGACTTACTCCTACGAGCAGTACTTC	CASAGTYSYEQYF
TRBV28	NA	many	TRBJ1-6	15	TGTGCCACCAAGGATTTACAGGGTGTTAATTCACCCCTCCACTTT	CATKDLQGVNSPLHF
TRBV28	TRBD2	many	TRBJ2-1	14	TGTGCCAGCAGTAACGGACTAGAGTACAATGAGCAGTTCTTC	CASSNGLEYNEQFF
TRBV20-1	TRBD1	NA	TRBJ1-5	15	TGCAGTGCTAGGGCCAACAGGGGAGGCAATCAGCCCCAGCATTTT	CSARANRGGNQPQHF
TRBV5-1	NA	NA	TRBJ2-7	15	TGCGCCAGCAGCTTGCAGGACCGGGCAGGGGACGAGCAGTACTTC	CASSLQDRAGDEQYF
TRBV18	NA	NA	TRBJ2-7	15	TGTGCCAGCTCACCAAGGGCAGGGGAAATTTACGAGCAGTACTTC	CASSPRAGEIYEQYF
TRBV23-1	NA	once	TRBJ2-7	19	TGCGCCAGCAGTCAATCGGGGGGAACCCGAATAAAACAGCATTACGAGCAGTACTTC	CASSQSGGTRIKQHYEQYF
TRBV5-1	TRBD2	few	TRBJ2-1	16	TGCGCCAGCAGCGGGGGTAGCGGGCTCTCCTACAATGAGCAGTTCTTC	CASSGGSGLSYNEQFF
TRBV20-1	TRBD2	many	TRBJ2-2	16	TGCAGTGCGCCCCTATGGGCGGGAGGCGCTACCGGGGAGCTGTTTTTT	CSAPLWAGGATGELFF
TRBV12-3/TRBV12-4	NA	NA	TRBJ2-3	16	TGTGCCAGCAGTCTCCCTGGGGGGCCGGGGAGGGATACGCAGTATTTT	CASSLPGGPGRDTQYF
TRBV2	NA	NA	TRBJ2-5	13	TGTGCCAGCACCCCGGGACCTGGAGAGACCCAGTACTTC	CASTPGPGETQYF
TRBV11-2	TRBD1	many	TRBJ2-7	15	TGTGCCAGCAGCTCGACCGGGACAGGGGGCTACGAGCAGTACTTC	CASSSTGTGGYEQYF
TRBV9	TRBD1	NA	TRBJ2-1	15	TGTGCCAGCAGCGTAGGACAGGGTGCACACAATGAGCAGTTCTTC	CASSVGQGAHNEQFF
TRBV5-6	NA	many	TRBJ2-1	11	TGTGCCAGCAGCTTCTACAATGAGCAGTTCTTC	CASSFYNEQFF
TRBV19	NA	NA	TRBJ1-1	13	TGTGCCAGTAGTATCGGTGCGAACACTGAAGCTTTCTTT	CASSIGANTEAFF
TRBV6-2/TRBV6-3	NA	many	TRBJ1-5	13	TGTGCCAGCAGCCCTTCTGTCAATCAGCCCCAGCATTTT	CASSPSVNQPQHF
TRBV27	NA	NA	TRBJ2-1	15	TGTGCCAGCAAGGCGGACCGGGACCACTACAATGAGCAGTTCTTC	CASKADRDHYNEQFF
TRBV9	NA	many	TRBJ1-3	17	TGTGCCAGCAGCGTAGAGCGGGTCGTAAGCTCTGGAAACACCATATATTTT	CASSVERVVSSGNTIYF
TRBV14	NA	many	TRBJ2-2	17	TGTGCCAGCAGCCAAGAATGGTCCGGGAGTAGGACCGGGGAGCTGTTTTTT	CASSQEWSGSRTGELFF
TRBV15	TRBD2	many	TRBJ2-1	15	TGTGCCACCAGCAGAGATCCGCTAGCGGGCAATGAGCAGTTCTTC	CATSRDPLAGNEQFF
TRBV12-3/TRBV12-4	TRBD2	many	TRBJ2-1	16	TGTGCCAGCAGTTTATGGGGTAGCGGGAGAGACGATGAGCAGTTCTTC	CASSLWGSGRDDEQFF
TRBV29-1	TRBD1	NA	TRBJ2-7	15	TGCAGCGTTGTAAAGGGGACAGGGGGCTCCTACGAGCAGTACTTC	CSVVKGTGGSYEQYF
TRBV28	TRBD1	many	TRBJ2-6	17	TGTGCCAGCAGTTTCTCGGGACAGTACTCTGGGGCCAACGTCCTGACTTTC	CASSFSGQYSGANVLTF
TRBV5-4	NA	medium-sized	TRBJ2-5	13	TGTGCCAGCAGCTTGAATATGGAAGAGACCCAGTACTTC	CASSLNMEETQYF
TRBV19	NA	many	TRBJ2-7	16	TGTGCCAGTAGTATAGATCTGGTCCAGGGGACCTACGAGCAGTACTTC	CASSIDLVQGTYEQYF
TRBV9	TRBD1	many	TRBJ1-6	18	TGTGCCAGCAGCAACCTCCAGGGGGCTCATTCCAAAAATTCACCCCTCCACTTT	CASSNLQGAHSKNSPLHF
TRBV6-6	TRBD2	once	TRBJ2-1	18	TGTGCCGGCAGTTACTTGTTTAGCGGGAGTAGCTCCTACAATGAGCAGTTCTTC	CAGSYLFSGSSSYNEQFF
TRBV7-2	TRBD2	many	TRBJ2-5	17	TGTGCCAGCAGCCCAAGAGCTAGCGGGGACCCCGGCGGGACCCAGTACTTC	CASSPRASGDPGGTQYF
TRBV19	NA	many	TRBJ1-1	13	TGTGCCAGTAGTAAAAATAGGGTCACTGAAGCTTTCTTT	CASSKNRVTEAFF
TRBV2	TRBD1	many	TRBJ2-7	17	TGTGCCAGTATCGTAAACTGGGACAGGATCCCTTCCGGCGAGCAGTACTTC	CASIVNWDRIPSGEQYF
TRBV7-1	TRBD2	NA	TRBJ2-1	16	TGTGCCAGCAGCTCCTTAGCGGGAGCCCTCTACAATGAGCAGTTCTTC	CASSSLAGALYNEQFF
TRBV27	NA	NA	TRBJ2-1	11	TGTGCCAGCATGGGCGGTGATGAGCAGTTCTTC	CASMGGDEQFF